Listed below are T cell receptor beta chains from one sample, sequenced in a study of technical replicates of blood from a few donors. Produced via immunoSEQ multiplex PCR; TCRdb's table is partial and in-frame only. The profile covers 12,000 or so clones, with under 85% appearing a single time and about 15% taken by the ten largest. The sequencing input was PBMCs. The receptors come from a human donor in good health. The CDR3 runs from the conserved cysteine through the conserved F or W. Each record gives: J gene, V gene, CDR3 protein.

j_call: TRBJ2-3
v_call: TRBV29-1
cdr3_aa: CSSRTGGLTDTQYF

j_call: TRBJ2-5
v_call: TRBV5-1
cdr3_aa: CASSSVIAGATQETQYF

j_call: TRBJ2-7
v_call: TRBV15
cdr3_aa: CATSRDGGGEQYF

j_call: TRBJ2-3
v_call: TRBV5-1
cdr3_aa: CATKLAEGTDTQYF

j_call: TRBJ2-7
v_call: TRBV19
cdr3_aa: CASRSTSDLSYEQYF

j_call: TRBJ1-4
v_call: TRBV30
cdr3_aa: CAWRWGANEKLFF

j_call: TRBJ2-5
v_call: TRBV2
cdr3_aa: CASLPRPRETQYF

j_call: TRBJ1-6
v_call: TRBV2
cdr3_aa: CASSDSRGQDSPLHF

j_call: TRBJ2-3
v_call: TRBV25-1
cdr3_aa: CASSEYWRQGSSTDTQYF

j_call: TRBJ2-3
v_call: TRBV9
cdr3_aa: CASSVAVQYTDTQYF

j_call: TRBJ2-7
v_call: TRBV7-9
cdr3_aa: CASSLAVGLNHEQYF

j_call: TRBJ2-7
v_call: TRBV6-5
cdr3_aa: CASSYGLAGVSYF

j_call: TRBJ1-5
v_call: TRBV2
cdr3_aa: CASSAVTGNQPQHF

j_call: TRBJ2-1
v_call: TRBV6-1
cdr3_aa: CASSEVHGEQFF

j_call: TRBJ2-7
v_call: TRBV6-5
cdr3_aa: CASSPGQGTYEQYF

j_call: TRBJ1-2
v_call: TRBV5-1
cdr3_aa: CASSFWAGYGYTF

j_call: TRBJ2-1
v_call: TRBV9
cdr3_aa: CASSVTSGNYNEQFF

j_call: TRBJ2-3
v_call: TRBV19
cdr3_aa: CASSRTSGLTDTQYF

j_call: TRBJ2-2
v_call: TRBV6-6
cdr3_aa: CASNVAPTGELFF

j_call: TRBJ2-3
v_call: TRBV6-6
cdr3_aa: CASTHGGQQSTDTQYF

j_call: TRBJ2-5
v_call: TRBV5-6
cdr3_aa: CASSPGQVWETQYF

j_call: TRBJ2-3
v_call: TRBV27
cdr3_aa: CASRRIYRGLKDTQYF

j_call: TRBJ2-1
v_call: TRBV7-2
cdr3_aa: CASSSTSGEQQFF

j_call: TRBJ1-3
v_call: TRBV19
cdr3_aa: CASRDGISGNTIYF

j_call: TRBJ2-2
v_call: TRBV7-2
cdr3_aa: CASSPWTSPGELFF

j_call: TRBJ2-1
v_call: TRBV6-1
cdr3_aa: CASSETGGDPYNEQFF

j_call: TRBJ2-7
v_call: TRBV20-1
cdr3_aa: CSARAGDEQYF

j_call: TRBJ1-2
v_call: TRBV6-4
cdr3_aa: CASSDLYRGRTSNYGYTF

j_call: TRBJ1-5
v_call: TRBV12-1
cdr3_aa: CASIKYRGQPQHF

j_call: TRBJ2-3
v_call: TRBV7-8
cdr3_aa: CASRSGLASGDTQYF

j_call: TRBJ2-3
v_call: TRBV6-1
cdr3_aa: CASRESGLSTDTQYF

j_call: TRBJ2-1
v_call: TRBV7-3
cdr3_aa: CASSFGAGHSYNEQFF

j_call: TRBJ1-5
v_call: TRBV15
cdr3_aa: CATSREGRGSNQPQHF

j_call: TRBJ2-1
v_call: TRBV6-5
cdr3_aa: CASRTVDYSYNEQFF

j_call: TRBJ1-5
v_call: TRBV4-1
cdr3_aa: CASSQPLRGQYQDQPQHF

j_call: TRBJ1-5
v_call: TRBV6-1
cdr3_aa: CASSDTGVSNQPQHF

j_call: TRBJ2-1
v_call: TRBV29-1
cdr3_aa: CSATGGSYNEQFF

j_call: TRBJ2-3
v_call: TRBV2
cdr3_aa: CASRGPTDTQYF

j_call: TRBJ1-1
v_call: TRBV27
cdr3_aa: CASSLRGLYTEAFF

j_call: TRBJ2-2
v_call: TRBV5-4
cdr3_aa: CASSAGGRSNTGELFF

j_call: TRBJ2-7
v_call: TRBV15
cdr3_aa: CATSRGGGQGQLEQYF

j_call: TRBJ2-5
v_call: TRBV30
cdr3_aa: CAWSVSRVTVKRETQYF

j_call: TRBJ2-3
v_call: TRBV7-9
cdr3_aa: CASSPAGTSEADTQYF

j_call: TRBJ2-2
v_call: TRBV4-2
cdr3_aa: CASSPTEGGHGELFF

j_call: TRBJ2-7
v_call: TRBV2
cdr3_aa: CASSEDRGRVYEQYF

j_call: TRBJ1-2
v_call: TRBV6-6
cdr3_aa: CASIDSDGVYGYTF

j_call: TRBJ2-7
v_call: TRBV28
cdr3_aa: CASSRTSGAYEQYF

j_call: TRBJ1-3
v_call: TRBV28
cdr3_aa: CASRLTGSGNTIYF

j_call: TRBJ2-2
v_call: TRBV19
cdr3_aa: CASSREREHTGELFF

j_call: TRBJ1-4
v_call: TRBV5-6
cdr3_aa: CASSPSGGPTNEKLFF

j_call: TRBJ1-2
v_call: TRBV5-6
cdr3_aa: CASSLLTAMGYTF

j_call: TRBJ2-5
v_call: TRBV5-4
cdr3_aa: CASSLLSEETQYF

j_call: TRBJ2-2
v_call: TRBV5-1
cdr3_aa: CASSFNTNTGELFF

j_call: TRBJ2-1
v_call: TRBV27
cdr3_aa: CASSFIAVSSYNEQFF

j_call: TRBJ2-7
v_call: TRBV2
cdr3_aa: CASSPTSGRQGEQYF

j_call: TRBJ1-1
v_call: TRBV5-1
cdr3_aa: CASSLRTDGLEAFF

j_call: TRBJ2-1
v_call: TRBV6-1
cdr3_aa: CASRGTGGDWYEQFF

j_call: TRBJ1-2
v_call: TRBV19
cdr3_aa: CASSRTQGIYGYTF